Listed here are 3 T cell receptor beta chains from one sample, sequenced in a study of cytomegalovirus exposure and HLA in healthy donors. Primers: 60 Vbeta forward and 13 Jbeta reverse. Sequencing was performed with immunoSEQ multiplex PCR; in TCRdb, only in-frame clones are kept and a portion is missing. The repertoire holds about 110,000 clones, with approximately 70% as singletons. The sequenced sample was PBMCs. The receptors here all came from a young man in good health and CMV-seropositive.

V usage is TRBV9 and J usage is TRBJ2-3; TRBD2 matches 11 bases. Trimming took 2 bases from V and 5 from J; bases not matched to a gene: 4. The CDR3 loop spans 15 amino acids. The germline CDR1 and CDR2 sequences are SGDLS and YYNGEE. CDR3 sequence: CASSVSGGEGDTQYF. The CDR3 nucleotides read TGTGCCAGCAGCGTTAGCGGGGGGGAAGGAGATACGCAGTATTTT. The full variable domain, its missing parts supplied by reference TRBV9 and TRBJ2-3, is DSGVTQTPKHLITATGQRVTLRCSPRSGDLSVYWYQQSLDQGLQFLIQYYNGEERAKGNILERFSAQQFPDLHSELNLSSLELGDSALYFCASSVSGGEGDTQYFGPGTRLTVL.

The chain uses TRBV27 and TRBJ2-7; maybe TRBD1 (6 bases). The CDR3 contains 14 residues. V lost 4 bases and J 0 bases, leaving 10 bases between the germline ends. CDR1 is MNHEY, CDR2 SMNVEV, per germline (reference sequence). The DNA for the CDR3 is TGTGCCAGCAGTTACCAGGGGAGCTCCTACGAGCAGTACTTC. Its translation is CASSYQGSSYEQYF.

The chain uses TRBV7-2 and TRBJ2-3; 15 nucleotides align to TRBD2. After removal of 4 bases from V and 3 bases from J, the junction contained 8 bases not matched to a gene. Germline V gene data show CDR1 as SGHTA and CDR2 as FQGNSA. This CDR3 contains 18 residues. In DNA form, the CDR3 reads TGTGCCAGCAGCTCGGGGACTAGCGGGGGGCCGAGGACAGATACGCAGTATTTT. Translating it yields CASSSGTSGGPRTDTQYF.